The next 3 T cell receptor beta chains were all read from a single sample in a study of shared clonotypes between healthy human individuals. Here immunoSEQ multiplex PCR was the method, and the copy in TCRdb shows in-frame clones only, minus some. This sample carries about 600,000 clones, about 80% of them seen once, and the ten largest clones take about 12%. Sequencing input: PBMCs. The receptors originated from a woman between 40 and 55 years old in good health. Some clones in this sample may be carry-over from other donors' samples.

The chain employs TRBV11-3 and TRBJ2-5; the match to TRBD1 covers 7 bases. V shed 5 bases and J 2 bases; nucleotides not matched to a gene: 11. The V gene's germline CDR1 is SGHNT and CDR2 YENEEA. There are 16 residues in the CDR3. As DNA, the CDR3 is TGTGCCAGCAGCACCACAGGGGTGGGGCCTCAAGAGACCCAGTACTTC. Encoded protein: CASSTTGVGPQETQYF.

The chain links TRBV7-2 to TRBJ2-2; D is ambiguous. The germline V gene has CDR1 SGHTA and CDR2 FQGNSA. Trimming left V 7 bases short and J 2 bases short, with 11 bases between. CDR3 length equals 14 residues. In nucleotides, the CDR3 is TGTGCCAGCAACCCCAGCCCAAACACCGGGGAGCTGTTTTTT. Amino acid sequence: CASNPSPNTGELFF.

The chain couples TRBV12-5 to TRBJ2-3; 8 bases are a match to TRBD2. V shed 6 bases, J shed 6 bases, and the junction held 8 bases outside the gene matches. Germline loops: CDR1 LGHNT, CDR2 FRNRAP. The CDR3 consists of 14 residues. The CDR3 loop reads CASGPGLGVDTQYF. CDR3 DNA sequence: TGTGCTAGTGGACCGGGACTAGGAGTCGATACGCAGTATTTT.